This TCR beta chain was profiled in a study of beta chain features in type 1 diabetes. About the research overall: In age, gender and cell yields, patients were similar to healthy donors.

The junction had 6 bases not matched to a gene; V was cut back by 4 bases and J by 9 bases. The germline V gene encodes CDR1 SGHRS and CDR2 YFSETQ. The CDR3 has 13 amino acids. The whole isolated RNA underwent reverse transcription, so sequencing captured expressed TCRB transcripts. About 3.57 million reads, on average, came from each naive, central memory and regulatory T cell sample. Clones were read by immunoSEQ multiplex PCR, and TCRdb kept only the in-frame ones, dropping some. The sample lists hundreds of thousands of clones; about a sixth were seen once. Sequencing was done on a sample of naive CD4+ T cells from blood. The chain links TRBV5-1 to TRBJ2-1; TRBD1 matches at 8 bases. The TCR comes from a man aged 18 to 30 in good health. The CDR3 protein is CASSIGTGGEQFF. CDR3 sequence (DNA): TGCGCCAGCAGCATAGGGACAGGTGGTGAGCAGTTCTTC.